The rows below give T cell receptor beta chains drawn from one sample of a study of cytomegalovirus exposure and HLA in healthy donors. Only in-frame clones appear in the TCRdb table, and some are missing; sequencing was by immunoSEQ multiplex PCR. The sample yields roughly 120,000 clones, around 67% seen once. Sequences were obtained from PBMCs. These receptors were collected from a woman aged 40 to 49 in good health and CMV-seronegative. The CDR3 runs from the conserved cysteine through the conserved F or W. D genes are given only for firm matches. Size is stated for part of the rows, as once, few or many counts, or as a class when the clone is expanded.

TRBJ2-2 TRBD1 once TRBV6-1 CASSGQDRVLAGELFF TGTGCCAGCAGTGGCCAGGACAGGGTACTAGCCGGGGAGCTGTTTTTT
TRBJ1-2 - - TRBV20-1 CSAASSYGYTF TGCTCCGCGGCTAGCTCCTATGGCTACACCTTC
TRBJ1-5 TRBD1 - TRBV19 CASSTLDRGRRQPQHF TGTGCCAGTAGTACCCTAGACAGGGGTAGGCGTCAGCCCCAGCATTTT
TRBJ2-5 TRBD2 - TRBV2 CASGGRASGGETQYF TGTGCCAGCGGGGGTAGGGCTAGCGGGGGGGAGACCCAGTACTTC
TRBJ2-7 - - TRBV19 CASSMEGGFLGDEQYF TGTGCCAGTAGTATGGAAGGTGGGTTCTTGGGCGACGAGCAGTACTTC
TRBJ1-5 TRBD1 - TRBV2 CASSAPGQGKQPQHF TGTGCCAGCAGTGCTCCGGGACAGGGGAAACAGCCCCAGCATTTT
TRBJ1-3 TRBD1 few TRBV9 CASSGKQGAGNTIYF TGTGCCAGCAGCGGCAAACAGGGGGCTGGAAACACCATATATTTT
TRBJ2-5 TRBD2 - TRBV4-1 CASSQDQLAGQAQYF TGCGCCAGCAGCCAAGATCAACTAGCGGGACAAGCCCAGTACTTC
TRBJ2-5 - - TRBV7-9 CASSLDAGTPRETQYF TGTGCCAGCAGCTTAGATGCAGGTACCCCCCGAGAGACCCAGTACTTC
TRBJ2-7 TRBD2 - TRBV7-9 CASSLALAGGTYEQYF TGTGCCAGCAGCTTAGCACTAGCGGGGGGTACCTACGAGCAGTACTTC
TRBJ2-1 TRBD2 - TRBV28 CASSPLAGAENEQFF TGTGCCAGCAGTCCACTAGCGGGAGCTGAGAATGAGCAGTTCTTC
TRBJ1-5 - - TRBV19 CASSTQADQPQHF TGTGCCAGTAGCACACAGGCCGATCAGCCCCAGCATTTT
TRBJ2-7 - - TRBV21-1 CASSKAPPGPPIGAHYEQYF TGTGCCAGCAGCAAAGCCCCCCCGGGCCCACCGATTGGGGCTCATTACGAGCAGTACTTC
TRBJ1-2 TRBD1 once TRBV29-1 CSVETGGHGYTF TGCAGCGTTGAAACAGGGGGCCATGGCTACACCTTC
TRBJ1-5 TRBD1 - TRBV7-8 CASSPGQHTNQPQHF TGTGCCAGCAGCCCGGGACAGCATACTAATCAGCCCCAGCATTTT
TRBJ2-2 - once TRBV14 CASSQGTGLNTGELFF TGTGCCAGCAGCCAAGGAACAGGGCTGAACACCGGGGAGCTGTTTTTT
TRBJ1-5 - - TRBV7-9 CASSLGGAQPQHF TGTGCCAGCAGCTTAGGAGGTGCTCAGCCCCAGCATTTT
TRBJ1-2 - few TRBV18 CASSPEGNYGYTF TGTGCCAGCTCACCGGAGGGAAACTATGGCTACACCTTC
TRBJ2-1 - - TRBV4-3 CASSQGVAGLGNEQFF TGCGCCAGCAGCCAAGGGGTTGCGGGGTTAGGCAATGAGCAGTTCTTC
TRBJ2-5 TRBD2 - TRBV5-1 CASSFRGGYQETQYF TGCGCCAGCAGCTTTCGCGGGGGGTACCAAGAGACCCAGTACTTC
TRBJ2-7 TRBD1 few TRBV11-2 CASSWTGTEFYEQYF TGTGCCAGCAGCTGGACCGGGACAGAGTTCTACGAGCAGTACTTC
TRBJ1-2 - - TRBV5-6 CASKGAAGYTF TGTGCCAGCAAAGGAGCGGCTGGCTACACCTTC
TRBJ1-5 - - TRBV4-3 CASSQGPTTNQPQHF TGCGCCAGCAGCCAAGGACCGACGACAAATCAGCCCCAGCATTTT
TRBJ2-7 TRBD1 - TRBV6-6 CASSSATGGGYEQYF TGTGCCAGCAGTTCCGCCACAGGGGGCGGCTACGAGCAGTACTTC
TRBJ2-7 - - TRBV7-9 CASSPLGYEQYF TGTGCCAGCAGCCCCCTCGGGTACGAGCAGTACTTC
TRBJ2-1 TRBD2 - TRBV30 CAWTSGLGYNEQFF TGTGCCTGGACTAGCGGGCTGGGGTACAATGAGCAGTTCTTC
TRBJ1-6 - - TRBV5-1 CASSRQGGDNSPLHF TGCGCCAGCAGCCGACAAGGAGGGGATAATTCACCCCTCCACTTT
TRBJ1-4 - - TRBV6-1 CASRGAGDAGEKLFF TGTGCCAGCAGGGGGGCGGGGGATGCAGGAGAAAAACTGTTTTTT
TRBJ2-2 TRBD2 - TRBV7-3 CASSWLAGEGELFF TGTGCCAGCAGCTGGCTAGCGGGAGAAGGGGAGCTGTTTTTT
TRBJ2-1 TRBD2 - TRBV7-2 CASSLESLAGGRNEQFF TGTGCCAGCAGCTTAGAATCCCTAGCGGGGGGCCGCAATGAGCAGTTCTTC
TRBJ2-2 - - TRBV27 CASSYELSPRGTGELFF TGTGCCAGCAGTTACGAGCTCTCCCCCCGAGGCACCGGGGAGCTGTTTTTT
TRBJ2-7 TRBD1 - TRBV5-1 CASSLALTGFTREQYF TGCGCCAGCAGCTTGGCGTTGACAGGGTTCACCAGGGAGCAGTACTTC
TRBJ1-1 TRBD1 few TRBV7-2 CASSARGLDTEAFF TGTGCCAGCAGCGCAAGGGGGCTTGACACTGAAGCTTTCTTT
TRBJ2-3 TRBD1 - TRBV7-8 CASRAGTGGPVSTDTQYF TGTGCCAGCAGGGCCGGGACAGGGGGCCCAGTTAGCACAGATACGCAGTATTTT
TRBJ1-3 - - TRBV4-3 CASSQDRGSGNTIYF TGCGCCAGCAGCCAAGATAGGGGGAGTGGAAACACCATATATTTT
TRBJ1-6 - - TRBV5-1 CASSSDGQPNSPLHF TGCGCCAGCAGCTCTGATGGGCAGCCGAATTCACCCCTCCACTTT
TRBJ2-3 - - TRBV9 CASSSSGTSTDTQYF TGTGCCAGCAGCTCCAGCGGAACTAGCACAGATACGCAGTATTTT
TRBJ2-7 - - TRBV25-1 CASSENSGGPSYF TGTGCCAGCAGTGAGAATAGCGGAGGCCCCTCTTACTTC
TRBJ1-4 - - TRBV28 CASSTGLSGEKLFF TGTGCCAGCAGTACAGGCCTTTCAGGTGAAAAACTGTTTTTT
TRBJ1-2 TRBD1 - TRBV7-8 CASSLRLGQAGYGYTF TGTGCCAGCAGCTTAAGGCTGGGACAGGCCGGCTATGGCTACACCTTC
TRBJ2-3 - once TRBV5-1 CASSLVARISTDTQYF TGCGCCAGCAGCTTGGTGGCGAGGATTAGCACAGATACGCAGTATTTT
TRBJ2-6 TRBD2 - TRBV7-8 CASSLQPSGVSGANVLTF TGTGCCAGCAGCTTACAGCCTAGCGGGGTCTCTGGGGCCAACGTCCTGACTTTC
TRBJ1-2 TRBD1 - TRBV6-4 CASSDSKYGQVYGYTF TGTGCCAGCAGTGACTCGAAGTACGGACAGGTCTATGGCTACACCTTC